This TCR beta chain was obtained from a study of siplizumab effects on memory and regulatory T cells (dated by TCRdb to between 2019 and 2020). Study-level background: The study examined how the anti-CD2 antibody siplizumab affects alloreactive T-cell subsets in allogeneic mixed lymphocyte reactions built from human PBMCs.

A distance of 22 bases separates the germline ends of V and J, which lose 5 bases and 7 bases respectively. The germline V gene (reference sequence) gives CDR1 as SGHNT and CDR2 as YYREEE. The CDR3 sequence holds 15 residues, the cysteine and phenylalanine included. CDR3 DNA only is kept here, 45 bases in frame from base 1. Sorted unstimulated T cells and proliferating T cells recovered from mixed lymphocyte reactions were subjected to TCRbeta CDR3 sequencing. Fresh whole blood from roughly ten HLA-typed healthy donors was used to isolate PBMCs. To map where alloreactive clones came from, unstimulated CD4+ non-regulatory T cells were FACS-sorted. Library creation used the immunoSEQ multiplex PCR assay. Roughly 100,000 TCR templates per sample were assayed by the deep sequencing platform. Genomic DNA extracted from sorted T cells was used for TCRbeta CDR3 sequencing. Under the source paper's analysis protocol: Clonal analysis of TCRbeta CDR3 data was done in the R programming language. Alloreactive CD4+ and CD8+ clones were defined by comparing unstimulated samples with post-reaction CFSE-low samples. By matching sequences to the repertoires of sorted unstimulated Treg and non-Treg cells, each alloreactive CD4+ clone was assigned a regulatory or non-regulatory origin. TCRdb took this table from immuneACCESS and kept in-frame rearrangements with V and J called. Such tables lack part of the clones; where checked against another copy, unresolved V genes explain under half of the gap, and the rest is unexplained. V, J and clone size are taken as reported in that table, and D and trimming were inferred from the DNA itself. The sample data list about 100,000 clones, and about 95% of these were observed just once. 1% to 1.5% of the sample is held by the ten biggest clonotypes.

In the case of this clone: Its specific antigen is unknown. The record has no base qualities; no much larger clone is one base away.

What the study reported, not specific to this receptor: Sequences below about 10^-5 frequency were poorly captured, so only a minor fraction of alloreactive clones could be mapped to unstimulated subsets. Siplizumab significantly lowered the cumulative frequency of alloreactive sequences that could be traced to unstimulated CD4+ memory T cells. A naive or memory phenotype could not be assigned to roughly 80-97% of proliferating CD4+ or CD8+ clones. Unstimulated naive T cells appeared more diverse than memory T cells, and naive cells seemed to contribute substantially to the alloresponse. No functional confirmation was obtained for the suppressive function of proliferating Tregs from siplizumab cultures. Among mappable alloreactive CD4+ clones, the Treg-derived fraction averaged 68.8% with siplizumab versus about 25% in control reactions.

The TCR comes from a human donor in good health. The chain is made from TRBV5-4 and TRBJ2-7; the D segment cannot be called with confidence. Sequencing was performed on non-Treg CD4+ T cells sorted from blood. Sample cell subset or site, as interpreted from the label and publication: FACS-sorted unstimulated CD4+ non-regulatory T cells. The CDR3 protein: CASSARSPVSGEQYF. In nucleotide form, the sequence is TGTGCCAGCAGTGCCCGCTCGCCGGTTTCAGGAGAGCAGTACTTC.